This T cell receptor beta chain was captured in a study of blood T cell repertoires in COVID-19 (TCRdb year 2020). About the full investigation: Samples from collaborators originated in the United States, Italy and Spain and spanned both the acute and convalescent phases of COVID-19. Deeply sampled blood TCRbeta repertoires from subjects exposed to, actively infected with, or recovered from COVID-19 were included in the dataset. The samples were drawn from the first 160 participants of the ongoing ImmuneRACE study and from 1,254 subjects provided by 6 global collaborators. The material from the prospective study consisted of cDNA or gDNA derived from T cells, B-cell-depleted T cells, or PBMCs. The repertoires were made available in a free public database intended to serve as a resource for research on the immune response to SARS-CoV-2. Nearly every sample came with metadata listing a de-identified subject ID, COVID-19 status, age in years and sex. Where available, HLA class I and class II types were taken from metadata supplied by the sample provider and were not determined by assay-based typing. Overall study outcomes, separate from this receptor: How much clinical and demographic metadata was included differed by source and by participant, and the metadata was provided uncurated.

TCRbeta CDR3 regions were amplified from genomic DNA using the immunoSEQ Assay, a bias-controlled multiplex PCR. Processing in the source paper ran as follows. The number of nucleated cells in each sample was estimated by amplification of reference gene primers within the assay. Sequence reads were collapsed and filtered to measure the absolute abundance of every unique TCRbeta CDR3 rearrangement. Productive Simpson clonality was computed per sample as the square root of Simpson's diversity index over productive rearrangements. Sourced from immuneACCESS, this table was stored by TCRdb with only in-frame sequences that have V and J called. A share of the clones is absent; for the studies checked, an unresolved V gene accounts for under half, and the remainder has no known explanation. The DNA gave D and trimming, while V, J and clone size come from that table. The sample yields 150,000 to 200,000 clones; roughly 85% were counted once. About 9.7% of the sample goes to the ten largest clones.

Each collaborating institution followed its own protocols to collect whole blood in K2EDTA tubes. For TCRbeta analysis, collaborators shipped samples as frozen whole blood, isolated PBMCs, or DNA extracted from either of those sample types. Looking up the germline V gene yields CDR1 SGDLS and CDR2 YYNGEE. The CDR3 sequence holds 15 residues, the cysteine and phenylalanine included. Here the CDR3 DNA is all that survives: 45 bases in frame from base 1. The V end loses 4 bases and the J end loses 2 bases, and a stretch of 15 bases separates them. A word on this clone: The antigen this receptor binds is unknown. No much larger clone is present one base from it, and per-base qualities are unavailable.

The sequencing input was peripheral blood. The sequence links TRBV9 to TRBJ1-2, with the D gene not confidently named. The clonotype comes from a man between 45 and 60 years old with active or convalescent COVID-19. CDR3 region: CASSPAATVNYGYTF. The bases read TGTGCCAGCAGCCCCGCGGCGACGGTGAACTATGGCTACACCTTC.